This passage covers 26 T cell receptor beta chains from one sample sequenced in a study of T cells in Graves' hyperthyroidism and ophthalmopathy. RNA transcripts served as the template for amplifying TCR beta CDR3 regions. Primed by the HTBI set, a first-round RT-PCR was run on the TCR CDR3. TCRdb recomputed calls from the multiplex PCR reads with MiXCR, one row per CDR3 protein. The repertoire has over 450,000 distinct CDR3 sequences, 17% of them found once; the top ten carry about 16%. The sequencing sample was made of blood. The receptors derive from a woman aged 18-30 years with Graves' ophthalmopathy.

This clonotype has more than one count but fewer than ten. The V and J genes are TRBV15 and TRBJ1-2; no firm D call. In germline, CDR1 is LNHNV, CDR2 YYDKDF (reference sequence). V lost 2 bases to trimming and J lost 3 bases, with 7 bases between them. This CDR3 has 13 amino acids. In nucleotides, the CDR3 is TGTGCCACCAGCAGAAGAGGGTACTATGGCTACACCTTC. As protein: CATSRRGYYGYTF.

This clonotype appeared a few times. The CDR3 DNA is TGTGCCAGCAGCCAAGTCCCCAGCGGGAGCTCCTACGAGCAGTACTTC. The encoded protein is CASSQVPSGSSYEQYF. The J gene is TRBJ2-7, the V gene TRBV4-2, with 8 bases identical to TRBD2. Germline lookup yields CDR1 LGHNA and CDR2 YNFKEQ. CDR3 length: 16 residues. J lost 0 bases, V lost 1 base, and 5 bases had no gene match.

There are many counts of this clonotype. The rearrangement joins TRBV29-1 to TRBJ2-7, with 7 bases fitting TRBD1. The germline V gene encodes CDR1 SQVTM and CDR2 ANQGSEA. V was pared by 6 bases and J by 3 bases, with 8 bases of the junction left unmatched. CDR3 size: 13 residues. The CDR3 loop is CSVVNRGNYEQYF. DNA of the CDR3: TGCAGCGTGGTAAACAGGGGTAACTACGAGCAGTACTTC.

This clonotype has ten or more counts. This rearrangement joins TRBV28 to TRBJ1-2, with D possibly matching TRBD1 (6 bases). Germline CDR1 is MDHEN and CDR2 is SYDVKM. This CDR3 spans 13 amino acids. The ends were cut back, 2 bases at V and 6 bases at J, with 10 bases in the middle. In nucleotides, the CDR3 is TGTGCCAGCAGTTTACCAGGGGTTAATGGCTACACCTTC. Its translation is CASSLPGVNGYTF.

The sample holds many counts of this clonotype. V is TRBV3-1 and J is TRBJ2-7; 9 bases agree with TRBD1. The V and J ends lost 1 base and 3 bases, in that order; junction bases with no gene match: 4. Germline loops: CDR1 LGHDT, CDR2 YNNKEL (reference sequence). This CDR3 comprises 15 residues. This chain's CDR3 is CASSQVGQGFYEQYF. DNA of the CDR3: TGTGCCAGCAGCCAAGTCGGACAGGGGTTCTACGAGCAGTACTTC.

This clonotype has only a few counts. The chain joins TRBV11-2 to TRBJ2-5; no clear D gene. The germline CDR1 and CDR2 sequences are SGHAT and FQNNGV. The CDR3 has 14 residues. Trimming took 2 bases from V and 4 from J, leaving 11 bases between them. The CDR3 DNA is TGTGCCAGCAGCTTAACTCCCTTCCTAGAGACCCAGTACTTC. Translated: CASSLTPFLETQYF.

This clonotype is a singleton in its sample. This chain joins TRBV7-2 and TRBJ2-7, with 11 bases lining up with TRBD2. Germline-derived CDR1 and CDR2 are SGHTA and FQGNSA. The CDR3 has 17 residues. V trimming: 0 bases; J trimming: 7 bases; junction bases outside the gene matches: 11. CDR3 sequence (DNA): TGTGCCAGCAGCTTAGCTGGGGGGATAGCGGGAGGGCCGGAGCAGTACTTC. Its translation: CASSLAGGIAGGPEQYF.

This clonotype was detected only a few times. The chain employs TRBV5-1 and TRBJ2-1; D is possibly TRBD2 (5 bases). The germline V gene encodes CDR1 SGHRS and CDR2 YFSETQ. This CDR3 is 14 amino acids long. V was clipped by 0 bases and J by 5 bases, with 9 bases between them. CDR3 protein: CASSLELVNNEQFF. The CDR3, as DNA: TGCGCCAGCAGCTTGGAACTAGTCAACAATGAGCAGTTCTTC.

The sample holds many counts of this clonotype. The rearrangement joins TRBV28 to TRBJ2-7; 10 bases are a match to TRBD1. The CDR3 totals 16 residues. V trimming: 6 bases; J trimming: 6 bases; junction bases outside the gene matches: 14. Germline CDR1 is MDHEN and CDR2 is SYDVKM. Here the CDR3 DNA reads TGTGCCAGCAGGGACAGGGGGAAGGGAATCAAGGGCGAGCAGTACTTC. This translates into CASRDRGKGIKGEQYF.

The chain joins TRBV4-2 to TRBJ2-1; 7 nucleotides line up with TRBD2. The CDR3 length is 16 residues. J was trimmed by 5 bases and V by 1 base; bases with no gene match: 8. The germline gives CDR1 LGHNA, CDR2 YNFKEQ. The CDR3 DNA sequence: TGTGCCAGCAGCCAAGGAGGAAGCGGGAACCACAATGAGCAGTTCTTC. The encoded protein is CASSQGGSGNHNEQFF.

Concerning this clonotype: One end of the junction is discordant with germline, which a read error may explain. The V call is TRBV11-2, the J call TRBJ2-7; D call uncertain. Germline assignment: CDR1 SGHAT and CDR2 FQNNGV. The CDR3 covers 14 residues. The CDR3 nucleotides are TGTACCAGCAGCTTACTGGATGAGTCCTACGAGCAGTACTTC. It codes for CTSSLLDESYEQYF.

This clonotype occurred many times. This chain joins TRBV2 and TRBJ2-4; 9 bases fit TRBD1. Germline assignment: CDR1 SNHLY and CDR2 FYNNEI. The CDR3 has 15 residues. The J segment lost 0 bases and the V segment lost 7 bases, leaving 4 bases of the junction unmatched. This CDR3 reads CASTRTGEAKNIQYF. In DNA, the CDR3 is TGTGCCAGCACCAGGACAGGGGAAGCCAAAAACATTCAGTACTTC.

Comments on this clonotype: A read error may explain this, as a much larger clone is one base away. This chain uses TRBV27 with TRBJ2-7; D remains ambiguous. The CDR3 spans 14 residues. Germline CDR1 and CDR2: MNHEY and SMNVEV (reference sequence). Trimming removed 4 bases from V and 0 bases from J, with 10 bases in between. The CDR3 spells CASSSRAYSYEQYF. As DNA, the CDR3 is TGTGCCAGCAGTTCTCGGGCCTACTCCTACGAGCAGTACTTC.

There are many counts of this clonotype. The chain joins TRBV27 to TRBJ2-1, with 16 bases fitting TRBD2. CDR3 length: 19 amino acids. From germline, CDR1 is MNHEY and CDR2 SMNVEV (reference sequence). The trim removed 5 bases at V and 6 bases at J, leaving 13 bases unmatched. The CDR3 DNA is TGTGCCAGCAGTCGCAGTCCCGGGACTAGCGGGAGGGCCAGCAATGAGCAGTTCTTC. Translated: CASSRSPGTSGRASNEQFF.

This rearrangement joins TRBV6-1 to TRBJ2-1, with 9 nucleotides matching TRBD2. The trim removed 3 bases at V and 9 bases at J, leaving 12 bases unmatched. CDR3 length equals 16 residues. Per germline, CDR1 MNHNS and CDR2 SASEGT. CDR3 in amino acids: CASSDRVVAGDGEQFF. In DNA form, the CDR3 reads TGTGCCAGCAGTGACCGTGTTGTAGCGGGAGATGGTGAGCAGTTCTTC.

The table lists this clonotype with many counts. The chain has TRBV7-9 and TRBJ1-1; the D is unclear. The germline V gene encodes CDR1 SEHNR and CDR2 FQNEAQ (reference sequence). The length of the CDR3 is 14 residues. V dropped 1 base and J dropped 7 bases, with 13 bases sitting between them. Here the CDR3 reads CASSLEGGWNEAFF. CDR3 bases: TGTGCCAGCAGCTTAGAAGGAGGGTGGAATGAAGCTTTCTTT. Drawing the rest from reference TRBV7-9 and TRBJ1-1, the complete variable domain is DTGVSQNPRHKITKRGQNVTFRCDPISEHNRLYWYRQTLGQGPEFLTYFQNEAQLEKSRLLSDRFSAERPKGSFSTLEIQRTEQGDSAMYLCASSLEGGWNEAFFGQGTRLTVV.

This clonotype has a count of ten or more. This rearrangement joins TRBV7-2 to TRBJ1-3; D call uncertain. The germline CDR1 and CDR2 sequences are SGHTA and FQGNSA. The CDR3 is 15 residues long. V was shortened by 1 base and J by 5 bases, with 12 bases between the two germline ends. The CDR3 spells CASSLVKGRRNTIYF. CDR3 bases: TGTGCCAGCAGCTTAGTAAAGGGCAGGAGAAACACCATATATTTT.

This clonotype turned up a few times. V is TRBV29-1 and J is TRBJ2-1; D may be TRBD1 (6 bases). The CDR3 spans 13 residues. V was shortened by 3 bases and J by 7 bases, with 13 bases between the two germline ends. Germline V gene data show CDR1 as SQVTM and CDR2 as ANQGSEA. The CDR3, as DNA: TGCAGCGTTGAGGGGACACCTCTAAATGAGCAGTTCTTC. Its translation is CSVEGTPLNEQFF.

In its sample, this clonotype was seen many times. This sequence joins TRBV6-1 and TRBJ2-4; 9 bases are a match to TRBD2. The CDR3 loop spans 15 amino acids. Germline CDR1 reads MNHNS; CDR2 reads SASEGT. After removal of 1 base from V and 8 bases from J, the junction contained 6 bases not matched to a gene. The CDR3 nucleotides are TGTGCCAGCAGTGAAGAGATAGCGGGAGAGGACATTCAGTACTTC. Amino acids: CASSEEIAGEDIQYF.

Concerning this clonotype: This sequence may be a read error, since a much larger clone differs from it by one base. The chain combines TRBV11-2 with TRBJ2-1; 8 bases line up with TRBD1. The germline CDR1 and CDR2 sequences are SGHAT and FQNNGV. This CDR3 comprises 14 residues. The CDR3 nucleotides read TGTGCCAGCAGCTTAGGACAGGGGACCAATGAGCAGCTCTTC. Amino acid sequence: CASSLGQGTNEQLF.

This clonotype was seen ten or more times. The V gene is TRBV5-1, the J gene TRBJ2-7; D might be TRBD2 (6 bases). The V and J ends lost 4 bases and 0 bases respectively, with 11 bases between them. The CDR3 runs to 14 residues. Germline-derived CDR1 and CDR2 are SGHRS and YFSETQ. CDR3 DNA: TGCGCCAGCAGCCCCGGGACTTTCTCCTACGAGCAGTACTTC. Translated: CASSPGTFSYEQYF. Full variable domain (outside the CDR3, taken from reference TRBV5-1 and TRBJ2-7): KAGVTQTPRYLIKTRGQQVTLSCSPISGHRSVSWYQQTPGQGLQFLFEYFSETQRNKGNFPGRFSGRQFSNSRSEMNVSTLELGDSALYLCASSPGTFSYEQYFGPGTRLTVT.

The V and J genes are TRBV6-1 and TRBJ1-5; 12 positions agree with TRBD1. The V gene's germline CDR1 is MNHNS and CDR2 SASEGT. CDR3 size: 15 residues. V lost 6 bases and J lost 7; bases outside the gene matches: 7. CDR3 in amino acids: CASSPGTGGRQPQHF. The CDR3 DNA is TGTGCCAGCAGCCCTGGGACAGGGGGCAGGCAGCCCCAGCATTTT.

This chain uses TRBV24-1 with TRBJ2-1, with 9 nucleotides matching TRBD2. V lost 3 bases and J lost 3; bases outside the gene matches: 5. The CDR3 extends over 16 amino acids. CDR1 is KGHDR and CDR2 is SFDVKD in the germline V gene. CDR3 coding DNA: TGTGCCACCAGTGATCCCCGACTAGCGGACTACAATGAGCAGTTCTTC. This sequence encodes CATSDPRLADYNEQFF.

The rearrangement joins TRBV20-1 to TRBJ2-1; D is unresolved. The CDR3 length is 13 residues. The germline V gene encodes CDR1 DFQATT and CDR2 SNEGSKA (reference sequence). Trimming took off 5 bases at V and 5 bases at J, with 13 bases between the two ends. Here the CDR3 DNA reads TGCAGTGCTGTGCCCTCGGGCCACAATGAGCAGTTCTTC. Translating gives CSAVPSGHNEQFF.

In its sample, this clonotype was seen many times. The CDR3 DNA sequence: TGTGCCAGCAGTTTATTGGGGGGCCCTGAAGCTTTCTTT. This encodes CASSLLGGPEAFF. This rearrangement joins TRBV27 to TRBJ1-1; D is perhaps TRBD1 (6 bases). V gave up 1 base and J gave up 6 bases, with 9 bases separating them. The CDR3 is made up of 13 amino acids. Germline CDR1 reads MNHEY; CDR2 reads SMNVEV (reference sequence).

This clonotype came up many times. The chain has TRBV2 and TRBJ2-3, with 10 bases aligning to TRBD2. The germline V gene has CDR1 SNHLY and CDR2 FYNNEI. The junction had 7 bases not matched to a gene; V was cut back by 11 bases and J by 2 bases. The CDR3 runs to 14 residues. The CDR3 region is CAGGSGGVTDTQYF. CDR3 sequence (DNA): TGTGCCGGGGGAAGCGGGGGGGTCACAGATACGCAGTATTTT.